The 7 T cell receptor beta chains given below trace back to one sample, sequenced in a study of post-analysis software for immune sequencing data (dated by TCRdb to between 2015 and 2016). Results and caveats for the whole study, not just this receptor: Significantly higher frequencies in patients than in controls were found for five or six TRBV segments, including TRBV5-6, TRBV5-1 and TRBV20-1.

Their recognized antigens are unknown. The library was obtained by PCR. Sequencing took place on an Illumina HiSeq 2500. To reduce PCR and sequencing biases, unique molecular identifiers were built into the TCR beta cDNA libraries. TCRdb ran its own pipeline on the public reads, namely fastp trimming at Q25 and MiXCR clone calling, and kept in-frame beta chains. Duplicate CDR3 protein sequences are folded into a single record with the most common DNA and genes. This sample comprises 150,000 to 200,000 distinct CDR3 sequences, 30% of them detected only once. Of the sample, roughly 1.6% is held by the ten largest clones. Sample: blood. All receptors derive from a girl aged 10-17 years with multiple sclerosis.

The table lists this clonotype with a few counts. The chain combines TRBV19 with TRBJ2-7; the match to TRBD2 covers 13 bases. With V trimmed by 6 bases and J by 0 bases, 11 bases remained unmatched. The CDR3 is 18 amino acids. From germline, CDR1 is LNHDA and CDR2 SQIVND (reference sequence). The CDR3 DNA reads TGTGCCAGTAGCCTGTGGACTAGCGGGAGTCAGCGCTCCTACGAGCAGTACTTC. This encodes CASSLWTSGSQRSYEQYF.

This chain uses TRBV7-9 with TRBJ1-2; 8 positions agree with TRBD1. Germline CDR1 reads SEHNR; CDR2 reads FQNEAQ (reference sequence). The CDR3 spans 15 residues. V gave up 3 bases and J gave up 4 bases; unmatched junction bases: 7. The CDR3 coding sequence is TGTGCCAGCAGCTTGCCGGGACAGGTGTTCTATGGCTACACCTTC. This encodes CASSLPGQVFYGYTF.

The rearrangement uses TRBV27 and TRBJ2-2, with D uncertain. V shed 0 bases and J shed 1 base, with 6 bases lying between them. This CDR3 is built from 15 residues. Germline V gives CDR1 MNHEY, CDR2 SMNVEV (reference sequence). For the CDR3, the DNA is TGTGCCAGCAGTTTATCCAGGCTGAACACCGGGGAGCTGTTTTTT. Protein: CASSLSRLNTGELFF.

This clonotype was observed once. J is TRBJ1-1 and V is TRBV11-2; 8 nucleotides match TRBD1. The CDR3 consists of 16 residues. After removal of 5 bases from V and 0 bases from J, the junction contained 8 bases not matched to a gene. In germline, CDR1 is SGHAT, CDR2 FQNNGV. The CDR3 is CASSRPGTGMNTEAFF. The DNA for the CDR3 is TGTGCCAGCAGCCGCCCCGGGACAGGAATGAACACTGAAGCTTTCTTT.

The sample holds a few counts of this clonotype. This chain joins TRBV20-1 and TRBJ1-2, with D maybe TRBD1 (5 bases). CDR3 length: 12 residues. Germline CDR1 is DFQATT and CDR2 is SNEGSKA (reference sequence). V was pared by 7 bases and J by 2 bases, with 11 bases between. For the CDR3, the DNA is TGCAGTGGAGGCAGGGAAAACTATGGCTACACCTTC. Its translation: CSGGRENYGYTF.

This clonotype was seen a few times. The J gene is TRBJ2-1, the V gene TRBV7-2, with D perhaps matching TRBD2 (6 bases). The V gene's germline CDR1 is SGHTA and CDR2 FQGNSA. V shed 1 base and J shed 3 bases, with 7 bases lying between them. CDR3 length: 14 residues. The DNA for the CDR3 is TGTGCCAGCAGCTTAGACGGGGGCTACAATGAGCAGTTCTTC. It translates to CASSLDGGYNEQFF.

This sequence joins TRBV20-1 and TRBJ2-3; D is perhaps TRBD1 or TRBD2 (5 bases each). This CDR3 is built from 15 residues. From germline, CDR1 is DFQATT and CDR2 SNEGSKA (reference sequence). V dropped 3 bases and J dropped 2 bases, with 15 bases sitting between them. Written as DNA, the CDR3 is TGCAGTGCTAGGAGGGTCGACAGAGACACAGATACGCAGTATTTT. Translation gives CSARRVDRDTDTQYF.